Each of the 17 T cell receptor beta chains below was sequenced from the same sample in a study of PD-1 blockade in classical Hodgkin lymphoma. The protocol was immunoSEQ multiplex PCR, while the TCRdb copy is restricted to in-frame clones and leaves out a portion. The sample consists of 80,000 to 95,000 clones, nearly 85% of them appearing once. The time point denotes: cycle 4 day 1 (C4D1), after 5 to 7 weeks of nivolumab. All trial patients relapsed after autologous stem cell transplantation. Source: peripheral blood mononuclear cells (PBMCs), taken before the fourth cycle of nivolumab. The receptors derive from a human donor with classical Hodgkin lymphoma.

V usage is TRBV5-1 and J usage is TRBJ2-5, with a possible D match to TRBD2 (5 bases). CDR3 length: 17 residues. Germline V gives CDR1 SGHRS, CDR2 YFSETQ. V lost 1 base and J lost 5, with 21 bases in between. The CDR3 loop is CASSLTSAWEMFETQYF. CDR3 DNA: TGCGCCAGCAGCTTGACCTCCGCTTGGGAGATGTTCGAGACCCAGTACTTC.

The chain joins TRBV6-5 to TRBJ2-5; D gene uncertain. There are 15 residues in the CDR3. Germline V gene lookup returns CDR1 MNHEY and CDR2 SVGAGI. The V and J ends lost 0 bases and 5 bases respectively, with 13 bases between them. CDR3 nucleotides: TGTGCCAGCAGTTACTCCGCTTTGTCCTCGGAGACCCAGTACTTC. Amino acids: CASSYSALSSETQYF.

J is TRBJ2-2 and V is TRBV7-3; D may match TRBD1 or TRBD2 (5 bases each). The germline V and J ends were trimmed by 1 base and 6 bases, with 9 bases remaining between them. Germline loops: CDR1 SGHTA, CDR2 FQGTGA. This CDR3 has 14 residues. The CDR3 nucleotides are TGTGCCAGCAGCTTAATGGGGGTGGCCGGGGAGCTGTTTTTT. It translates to CASSLMGVAGELFF.

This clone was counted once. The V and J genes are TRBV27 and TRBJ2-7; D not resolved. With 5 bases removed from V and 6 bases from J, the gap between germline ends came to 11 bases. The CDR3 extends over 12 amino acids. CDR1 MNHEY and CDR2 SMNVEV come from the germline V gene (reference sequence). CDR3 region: CASSLPGGEQYF. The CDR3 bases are TGTGCCAGCAGTCTGCCTGGTGGCGAGCAGTACTTC.

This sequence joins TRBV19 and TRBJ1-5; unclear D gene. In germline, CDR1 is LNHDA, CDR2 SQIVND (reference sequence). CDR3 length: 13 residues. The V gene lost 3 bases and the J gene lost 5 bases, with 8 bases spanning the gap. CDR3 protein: CASSIRRDQPQHF. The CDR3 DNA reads TGTGCCAGTAGTATCCGCCGGGATCAGCCCCAGCATTTT.

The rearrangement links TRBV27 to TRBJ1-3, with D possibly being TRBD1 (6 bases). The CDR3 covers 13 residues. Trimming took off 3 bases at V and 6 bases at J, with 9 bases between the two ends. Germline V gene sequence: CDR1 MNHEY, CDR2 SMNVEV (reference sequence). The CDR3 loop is CASSFVGANTIYF. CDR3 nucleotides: TGTGCCAGCAGTTTTGTGGGGGCAAACACCATATATTTT.

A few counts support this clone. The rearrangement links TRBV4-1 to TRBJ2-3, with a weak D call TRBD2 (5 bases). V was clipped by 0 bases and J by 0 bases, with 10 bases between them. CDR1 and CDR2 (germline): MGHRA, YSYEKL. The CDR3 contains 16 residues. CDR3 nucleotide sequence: TGCGCCAGCAGCCAAGACGCGGGCTTTAGCACAGATACGCAGTATTTT. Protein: CASSQDAGFSTDTQYF.

The CDR3 nucleotides read TGTGCCAGCCCGGCGCCCGGGATAGCAAACATTCAGTACTTC. It is translated as CASPAPGIANIQYF. The chain joins TRBV6-1 to TRBJ2-4; D possibly corresponds to TRBD2 (5 bases). Germline loops: CDR1 MNHNS, CDR2 SASEGT. The V end was cut by 8 bases, the J end by 6 bases, with 17 bases between. There are 14 residues in the CDR3.

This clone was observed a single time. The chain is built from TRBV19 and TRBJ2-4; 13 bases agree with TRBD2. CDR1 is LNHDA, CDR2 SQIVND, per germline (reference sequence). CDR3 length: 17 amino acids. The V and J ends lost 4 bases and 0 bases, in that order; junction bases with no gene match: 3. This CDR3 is CASSKGLAGLAKNIQYF. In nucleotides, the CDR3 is TGTGCCAGTAGTAAGGGACTAGCGGGACTAGCCAAAAACATTCAGTACTTC.

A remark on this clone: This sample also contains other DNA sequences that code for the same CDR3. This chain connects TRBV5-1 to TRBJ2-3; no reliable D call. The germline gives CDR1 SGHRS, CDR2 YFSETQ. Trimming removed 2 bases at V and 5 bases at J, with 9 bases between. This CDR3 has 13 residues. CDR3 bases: TGCGCCAGCAGCTTAAGGGTTGGAGATACGCAGTATTTT. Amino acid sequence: CASSLRVGDTQYF.

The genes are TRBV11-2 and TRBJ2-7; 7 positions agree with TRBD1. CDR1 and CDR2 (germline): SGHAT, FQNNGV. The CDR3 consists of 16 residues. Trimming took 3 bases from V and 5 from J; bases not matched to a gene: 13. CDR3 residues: CASSFGLGTGVNEQYF. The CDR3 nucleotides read TGTGCCAGCAGCTTCGGCCTCGGAACAGGGGTCAACGAGCAGTACTTC. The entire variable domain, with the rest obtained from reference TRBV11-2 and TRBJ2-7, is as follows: EAGVAQSPRYKIIEKRQSVAFWCNPISGHATLYWYQQILGQGPKLLIQFQNNGVVDDSQLPKDRFSAERLKGVDSTLKIQPAKLEDSAVYLCASSFGLGTGVNEQYFGPGTRLTVT.

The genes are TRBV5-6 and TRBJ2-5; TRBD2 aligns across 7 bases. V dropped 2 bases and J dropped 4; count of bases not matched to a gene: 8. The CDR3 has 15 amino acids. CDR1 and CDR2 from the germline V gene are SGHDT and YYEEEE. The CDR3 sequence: CASSLGGRGTETQYF. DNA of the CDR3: TGTGCCAGCAGCTTAGGCGGGAGAGGAACAGAGACCCAGTACTTC.

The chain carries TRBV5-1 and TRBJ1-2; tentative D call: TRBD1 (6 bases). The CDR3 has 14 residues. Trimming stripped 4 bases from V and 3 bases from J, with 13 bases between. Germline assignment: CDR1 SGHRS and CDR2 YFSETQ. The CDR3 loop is CASSPYRVDYGYTF. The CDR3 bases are TGCGCCAGCAGCCCCTACAGGGTAGACTATGGCTACACCTTC.

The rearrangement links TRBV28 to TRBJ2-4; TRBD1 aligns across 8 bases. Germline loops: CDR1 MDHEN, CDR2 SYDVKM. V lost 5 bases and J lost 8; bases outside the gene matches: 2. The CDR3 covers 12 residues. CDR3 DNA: TGTGCCAGCAGTCTACAGGGGGACATTCAGTACTTC. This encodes CASSLQGDIQYF.

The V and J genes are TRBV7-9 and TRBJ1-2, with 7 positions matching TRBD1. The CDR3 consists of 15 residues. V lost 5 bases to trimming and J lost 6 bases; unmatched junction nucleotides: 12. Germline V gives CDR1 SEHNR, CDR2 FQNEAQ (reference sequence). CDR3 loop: CASSDSERGPDGYTF. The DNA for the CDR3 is TGTGCCAGCAGCGACTCCGAGAGGGGGCCCGATGGCTACACCTTC.

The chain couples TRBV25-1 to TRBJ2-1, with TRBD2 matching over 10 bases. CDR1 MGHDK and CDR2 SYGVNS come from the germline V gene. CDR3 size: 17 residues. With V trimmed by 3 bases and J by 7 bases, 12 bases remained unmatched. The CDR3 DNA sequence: TGTGCCAGCAGTGATACGGCTAGCGGGAGTCTGGAGAATGAGCAGTTCTTC. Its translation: CASSDTASGSLENEQFF.

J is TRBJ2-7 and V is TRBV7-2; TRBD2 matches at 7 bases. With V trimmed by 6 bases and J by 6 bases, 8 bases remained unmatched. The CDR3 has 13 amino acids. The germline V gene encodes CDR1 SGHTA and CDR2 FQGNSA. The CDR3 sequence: CASRGGTIGEQYF. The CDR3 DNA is TGTGCCAGCAGGGGGGGGACTATCGGCGAGCAGTACTTC.